This passage covers 25 T cell receptor beta chains from one sample sequenced in a study of CD8+ T cells in alopecia areata. Isolated RNA was reverse transcribed into cDNA used as the sequencing template. Produced via immunoSEQ multiplex PCR; TCRdb's table is partial and in-frame only. Among tens of thousands of clones listed, about 51% were seen once. The sequencing input was NKG2D-high CD8+ T cells sorted from blood. Receptors were obtained from a human donor with alopecia areata.

This clone has just a few counts. The chain has TRBV28 and TRBJ2-7; the match to TRBD1 covers 9 bases. Germline V gene data show CDR1 as MDHEN and CDR2 as SYDVKM. Unmatched junction bases numbered 5, after V lost 3 bases and J lost 2 bases. This CDR3 spans 15 amino acids. As DNA, the CDR3 is TGTGCCAGCAGTTTGCCCGGGACAGGGACCTACGAGCAGTACTTC. Protein: CASSLPGTGTYEQYF.

Only a few counts were recorded for this clone. The chain is built from TRBV29-1 and TRBJ2-7, with 8 bases aligning to TRBD1. V lost 6 bases, J lost 3 bases, and 7 bases stayed unmatched. This CDR3 is 13 amino acids long. Per germline, CDR1 SQVTM and CDR2 ANQGSEA. This CDR3 is CSVMDRAGYEQYF. CDR3 DNA sequence: TGCAGCGTGATGGACAGGGCCGGCTACGAGCAGTACTTC.

The chain carries TRBV29-1 and TRBJ2-5; 9 positions match TRBD1. The J call could be wrong; TRBJ2-7 is a better fit for the DNA end. Germline V lookup: CDR1 SQVTM, CDR2 ANQGSEA. This CDR3 spans 14 amino acids. The CDR3 is CSVEGQGKEYEQYF. The CDR3 nucleotides are TGCAGCGTTGAGGGACAGGGAAAGGAGTACGAGCAGTACTTC.

The chain carries TRBV7-9 and TRBJ2-1; 7 bases match TRBD2. Germline CDR1 is SEHNR and CDR2 is FQNEAQ (reference sequence). The J segment lost 7 bases and the V segment lost 5 bases, leaving 5 bases of the junction unmatched. This CDR3 has 13 amino acids. DNA of the CDR3: TGTGCCAGCAGCGCCGGACTAGTAAATGAGCAGTTCTTC. Its protein product is CASSAGLVNEQFF.

V is TRBV27 and J is TRBJ1-2; D not resolved. Trimming cost V 0 bases and J 4 bases, with 6 bases left between them. Germline values: CDR1 MNHEY, CDR2 SMNVEV (reference sequence). The CDR3 extends over 13 amino acids. CDR3 sequence reads: CASSLSGVYGYTF. The CDR3 DNA follows: TGTGCCAGCAGTTTATCTGGCGTCTATGGCTACACCTTC.

This clone was picked up one time. The chain is built from TRBV29-1 and TRBJ2-2; no clear D. The CDR3 has 11 amino acids. The V and J ends lost 4 bases and 5 bases respectively, with 5 bases between them. CDR1 SQVTM and CDR2 ANQGSEA come from the germline V gene. The CDR3: CSVVRTGELFF. In DNA form, the CDR3 reads TGCAGCGTTGTAAGGACCGGGGAGCTGTTTTTT.

This chain uses TRBV14 with TRBJ2-1; 7 bases map to TRBD2. The CDR3 sequence is 13 residues long. The J segment lost 8 bases and the V segment lost 4 bases, leaving 5 bases of the junction unmatched. Germline assignment: CDR1 SGHDN and CDR2 FVKESK. For the CDR3, the DNA is TGTGCCAGCAGCCTTGGTAGCGGGTATGAGCAGTTCTTC. This encodes CASSLGSGYEQFF. Full variable domain (missing parts from reference TRBV14 and TRBJ2-1): EAGVTQFPSHSVIEKGQTVTLRCDPISGHDNLYWYRRVMGKEIKFLLHFVKESKQDESGMPNNRFLAERTGGTYSTLKVQPAELEDSGVYFCASSLGSGYEQFFGPGTRLTVL.

Only a few counts were recorded for this clone. The V call is TRBV19, the J call TRBJ2-7, with 9 bases matching TRBD1. Trimming took 3 bases from V and 2 from J; bases not matched to a gene: 2. This CDR3 is built from 14 residues. Germline V lookup: CDR1 LNHDA, CDR2 SQIVND (reference sequence). The CDR3 DNA sequence: TGTGCCAGTAGTATTGGGGACAGGGCCTACGAGCAGTACTTC. Protein sequence: CASSIGDRAYEQYF.

The chain links TRBV7-6 to TRBJ2-1; D is unclear. This CDR3 contains 13 residues. Germline loops: CDR1 SGHVS, CDR2 FNYEAQ. The V gene lost 0 bases and the J gene lost 3 bases, with 3 bases spanning the gap. The CDR3 spells CASSLASYNEQFF. The DNA of the CDR3 is TGTGCCAGCAGCTTAGCCAGCTACAATGAGCAGTTCTTC. Together with reference TRBV7-6 and TRBJ2-1, the CDR3 gives the full variable domain: GAGVSQSPRYKVTKRGQDVALRCDPISGHVSLYWYRQALGQGPEFLTYFNYEAQQDKSGLPNDRFSAERPEGSISTLTIQRTEQRDSAMYRCASSLASYNEQFFGPGTRLTVL.

The chain is built from TRBV30 and TRBJ1-2, with a possible D match to TRBD1 (6 bases). Trimming took off 0 bases at V and 3 bases at J, with 20 bases between the two ends. This CDR3 is built from 17 residues. The V gene's germline CDR1 is GTSNPN and CDR2 SVGIG (reference sequence). CDR3 DNA sequence: TGTGCCTGGAGTGTACCCCCTACTGGGGGGGGCGACTATGGCTACACCTTC. It yields the protein CAWSVPPTGGGDYGYTF.

This chain connects TRBV13 to TRBJ1-1; the match to TRBD1 covers 7 bases. Germline V gene sequence: CDR1 PRHDT, CDR2 FYEKMQ (reference sequence). The CDR3 has 15 residues. The V segment lost 3 bases and the J segment 1 base; nucleotides outside the gene matches: 5. CDR3 coding DNA: TGTGCCAGCAGCTTGACAGGGACAGCGAACACTGAAGCTTTCTTT. As protein: CASSLTGTANTEAFF.

V and J are TRBV7-6 and TRBJ2-3; 7 nucleotides match TRBD1. The CDR3 covers 16 residues. V shed 5 bases, J shed 5 bases, and the junction held 13 bases outside the gene matches. Germline CDR1 is SGHVS and CDR2 is FNYEAQ. The CDR3, as DNA: TGTGCCAGCAGCCACCCGACAGGGCCAGGACGAGATACGCAGTATTTT. Amino acid sequence: CASSHPTGPGRDTQYF.

Remarks on this clone: Other DNA variants within this sample encode the same CDR3. The chain uses TRBV5-1 and TRBJ2-7; a possible D gene is TRBD2 (6 bases). In germline, CDR1 is SGHRS, CDR2 YFSETQ. Trimming stripped 4 bases from V and 3 bases from J, with 11 bases between. The CDR3 sequence is 13 residues long. CDR3 DNA: TGCGCCAGCAGCCCGGAGGGGAGCTACGAGCAGTACTTC. Its translation is CASSPEGSYEQYF.

This clone was seen a handful of times. The chain links TRBV23-1 to TRBJ2-2; D remains ambiguous. TRBV23-1 is an ORF, and what it does is uncertain. V lost 10 bases and J 0 bases, leaving 18 bases between the germline ends. The CDR3 has 16 amino acids. Here the CDR3 reads CATRSKYCANTGELFF. The CDR3 bases are TGCGCCACCCGTTCTAAATACTGCGCGAACACCGGGGAGCTGTTTTTT.

V gene TRBV4-1 combines with J gene TRBJ2-7, with 10 positions matching TRBD1. This CDR3 spans 14 amino acids. V shed 2 bases, J shed 6 bases, and the junction held 4 bases outside the gene matches. Germline V gives CDR1 MGHRA, CDR2 YSYEKL. In nucleotides, the CDR3 is TGCGCCAGCAGCCAAACGGGGACAGGGGTCGAGCAGTACTTC. Its protein product is CASSQTGTGVEQYF.

A few counts support this clone. The chain is built from TRBV30 and TRBJ2-1; no firm D call. The CDR3 contains 12 residues. Germline-derived CDR1 and CDR2 are GTSNPN and SVGIG (reference sequence). Trimming pared 1 base from V and 8 bases from J, leaving 9 bases between. The CDR3 loop is CAWSAAGYEQFF. Written as DNA, the CDR3 is TGTGCCTGGAGTGCCGCCGGGTATGAGCAGTTCTTC.

The chain couples TRBV4-1 to TRBJ2-1, with D possibly TRBD2 on 6 matching bases. Per the germline V gene, CDR1 is MGHRA and CDR2 is YSYEKL. The CDR3 has 16 residues. V was pared by 4 bases and J by 5 bases, with 18 bases between. As DNA, the CDR3 is TGCGCCAGCAGCCCCTCTCCCGGGAGCGGAGACAATGAGCAGTTCTTC. Translating gives CASSPSPGSGDNEQFF.

The genes are TRBV29-1 and TRBJ1-1; D is unresolved. The CDR3 is made up of 13 amino acids. Germline CDR1 and CDR2: SQVTM and ANQGSEA. Deletions cut 0 bases from V and 2 bases from J, with 7 bases between. CDR3 protein: CSVEDVGNTEAFF. CDR3 DNA: TGCAGCGTTGAAGATGTTGGAAACACTGAAGCTTTCTTT.

CDR3 residues: CASSLPGKTSYEQYF. CDR3 sequence (DNA): TGTGCCAGCAGTTTGCCGGGGAAAACCTCCTACGAGCAGTACTTC. The V call is TRBV28, the J call TRBJ2-7; a weak D match, TRBD2 (5 bases). The germline V gene encodes CDR1 MDHEN and CDR2 SYDVKM. The CDR3 is 15 residues long. Trimming left V 3 bases short and J 0 bases short, with 12 bases between.

The sample holds a few counts of this clone. The chain couples TRBV29-1 to TRBJ2-1, with D unresolved. The V gene lost 7 bases and the J gene lost 8 bases, with 15 bases spanning the gap. The CDR3 runs 12 residues. Germline lookup yields CDR1 SQVTM and CDR2 ANQGSEA. The CDR3 region has the DNA TGCAGCGGCGAAGTGAGTCGCGATGAGCAGTTCTTC. Its translation: CSGEVSRDEQFF.

The table lists this clone with a few counts. The CDR3 is CSVESVGRSSSYEQYF. The CDR3 DNA reads as TGCAGCGTTGAGTCGGTCGGGAGGTCCAGCTCCTACGAGCAGTACTTC. The J gene is TRBJ2-7, the V gene TRBV29-1; 7 nucleotides line up with TRBD2. The CDR3 is 16 amino acids. Germline CDR1 is SQVTM and CDR2 is ANQGSEA. V gave up 3 bases and J gave up 0 bases; unmatched junction bases: 11.

This clone was observed a handful of times. This chain joins TRBV4-1 and TRBJ2-3; 7 nucleotides agree with TRBD2. CDR1 and CDR2 (germline): MGHRA, YSYEKL. The junction had 4 bases not matched to a gene; V was cut back by 0 bases and J by 4 bases. The CDR3 extends over 15 amino acids. CDR3 DNA: TGCGCCAGCAGCCAAGATGCGGGGGAATCAGATACGCAGTATTTT. This translates into CASSQDAGESDTQYF.

This clone was seen only a few times. The V call is TRBV28, the J call TRBJ2-7; TRBD2 agrees at 10 bases. V lost 2 bases, J lost 1 base, and 8 bases stayed unmatched. CDR1 is MDHEN and CDR2 is SYDVKM in the germline V gene. The CDR3 spans 17 residues. CDR3 sequence reads: CASSLAGLADLSYEQYF. The CDR3 bases are TGTGCCAGCAGTTTAGCCGGACTAGCGGACCTTTCCTACGAGCAGTACTTC.

The sample holds many counts of this clone. The CDR3 loop is CASSLGRSGETQYF. The CDR3 region has the DNA TGTGCCAGCAGCTTAGGGAGGTCGGGAGAGACCCAGTACTTC. This sequence joins TRBV13 and TRBJ2-5; D call uncertain. CDR1 and CDR2 from the germline V gene are PRHDT and FYEKMQ (reference sequence). The CDR3 has 14 amino acids. The V end lost 0 bases, the J end lost 4 bases, and 9 bases lay between the germline ends.

The chain recombines TRBV7-8 with TRBJ2-3; D is ambiguous. Germline lookup yields CDR1 SGHVS and CDR2 FQNEAQ. This CDR3 comprises 12 residues. V lost 1 base to trimming and J lost 6 bases, with 5 bases between them. Here the CDR3 reads CASSLDPDTQYF. CDR3 DNA sequence: TGTGCCAGCAGCTTAGACCCTGATACGCAGTATTTT. The whole variable domain, remainder taken from reference TRBV7-8 and TRBJ2-3, is GAGVSQSPRYKVAKRGQDVALRCDPISGHVSLFWYQQALGQGPEFLTYFQNEAQLDKSGLPSDRFFAERPEGSVSTLKIQRTQQEDSAVYLCASSLDPDTQYFGPGTRLTVL.